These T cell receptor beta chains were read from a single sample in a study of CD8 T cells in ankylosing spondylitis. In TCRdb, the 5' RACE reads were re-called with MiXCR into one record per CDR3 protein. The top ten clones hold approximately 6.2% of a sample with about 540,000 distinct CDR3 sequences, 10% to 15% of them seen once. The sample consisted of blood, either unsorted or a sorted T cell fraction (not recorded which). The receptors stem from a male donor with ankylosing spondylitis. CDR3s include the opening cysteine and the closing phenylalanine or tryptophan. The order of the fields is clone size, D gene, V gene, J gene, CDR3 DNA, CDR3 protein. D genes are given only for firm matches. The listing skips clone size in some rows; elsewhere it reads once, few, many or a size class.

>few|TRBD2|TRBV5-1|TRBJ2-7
TGCGCCAGCAGCTTGGATTCACTAGCGGGAGCCGAGCAGTACTTC
CASSLDSLAGAEQYF
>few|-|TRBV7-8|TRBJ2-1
TGTGCCAGCAGCTTAGATCGCGGGAATAATGAGCAGTTCTTC
CASSLDRGNNEQFF
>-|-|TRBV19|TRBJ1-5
TGTGCCAGCATAATCCTCTATCAGCCCCAGCATTTT
CASIILYQPQHF
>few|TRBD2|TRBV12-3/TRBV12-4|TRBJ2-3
TGTGCCAGCAGCCGCCCGGGGGCGGGAGGGACAGATACGCAGTATTTT
CASSRPGAGGTDTQYF
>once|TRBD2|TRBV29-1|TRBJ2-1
TGCAGCGCTGGACCTAGCGGGAGTAGGGGCGATGAGCAGTTCTTC
CSAGPSGSRGDEQFF
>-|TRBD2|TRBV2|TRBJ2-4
TGTGCCAGCAGTGCGGGACTAGCGAGCGACATTCAGTACTTC
CASSAGLASDIQYF
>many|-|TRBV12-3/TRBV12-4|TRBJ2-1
TGTGCCAGCAGTTTTTGGGATGAGCAGTTCTTC
CASSFWDEQFF
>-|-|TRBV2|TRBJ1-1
TGTGCCAGCAGTTCGCGAAGGCAGGGCGGCGGCTTT
CASSSRRQGGGF
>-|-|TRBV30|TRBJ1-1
TGTGCCTGGAGTGCACAGCCTGGGAGGGAAGCTTTCTTT
CAWSAQPGREAFF
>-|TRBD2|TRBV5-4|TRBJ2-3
TGTGCCAGCAGCTTGGGGACTAGCGGGAGGGTTAGCACAGATACGCAGTATTTT
CASSLGTSGRVSTDTQYF
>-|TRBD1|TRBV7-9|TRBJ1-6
TGTGCCAGCACCCAGGACAGGGACGGTAATTCACCCCTCCACTTT
CASTQDRDGNSPLHF
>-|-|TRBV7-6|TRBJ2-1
TGTGCCAGCAGCCCAGGGTGGGGGGCCGAGCAGTTCTTC
CASSPGWGAEQFF
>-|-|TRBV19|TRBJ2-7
TGTGCCAGTAGTATGCCGGGAGTGTACGAGCAGTACTTC
CASSMPGVYEQYF
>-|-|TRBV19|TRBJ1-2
TGTGCCAGTAGGGACGCGGAACTTAACTATGGCTACACCTTC
CASRDAELNYGYTF
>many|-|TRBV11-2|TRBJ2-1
TGTGCCAGCAGCTTAGAGGGCCATGGGTACAATGAGCAGTTCTTC
CASSLEGHGYNEQFF
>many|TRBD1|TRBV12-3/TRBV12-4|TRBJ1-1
TGTGCCAGCAGATCTAACAGGGGAGTAGCTTTCTTT
CASRSNRGVAFF